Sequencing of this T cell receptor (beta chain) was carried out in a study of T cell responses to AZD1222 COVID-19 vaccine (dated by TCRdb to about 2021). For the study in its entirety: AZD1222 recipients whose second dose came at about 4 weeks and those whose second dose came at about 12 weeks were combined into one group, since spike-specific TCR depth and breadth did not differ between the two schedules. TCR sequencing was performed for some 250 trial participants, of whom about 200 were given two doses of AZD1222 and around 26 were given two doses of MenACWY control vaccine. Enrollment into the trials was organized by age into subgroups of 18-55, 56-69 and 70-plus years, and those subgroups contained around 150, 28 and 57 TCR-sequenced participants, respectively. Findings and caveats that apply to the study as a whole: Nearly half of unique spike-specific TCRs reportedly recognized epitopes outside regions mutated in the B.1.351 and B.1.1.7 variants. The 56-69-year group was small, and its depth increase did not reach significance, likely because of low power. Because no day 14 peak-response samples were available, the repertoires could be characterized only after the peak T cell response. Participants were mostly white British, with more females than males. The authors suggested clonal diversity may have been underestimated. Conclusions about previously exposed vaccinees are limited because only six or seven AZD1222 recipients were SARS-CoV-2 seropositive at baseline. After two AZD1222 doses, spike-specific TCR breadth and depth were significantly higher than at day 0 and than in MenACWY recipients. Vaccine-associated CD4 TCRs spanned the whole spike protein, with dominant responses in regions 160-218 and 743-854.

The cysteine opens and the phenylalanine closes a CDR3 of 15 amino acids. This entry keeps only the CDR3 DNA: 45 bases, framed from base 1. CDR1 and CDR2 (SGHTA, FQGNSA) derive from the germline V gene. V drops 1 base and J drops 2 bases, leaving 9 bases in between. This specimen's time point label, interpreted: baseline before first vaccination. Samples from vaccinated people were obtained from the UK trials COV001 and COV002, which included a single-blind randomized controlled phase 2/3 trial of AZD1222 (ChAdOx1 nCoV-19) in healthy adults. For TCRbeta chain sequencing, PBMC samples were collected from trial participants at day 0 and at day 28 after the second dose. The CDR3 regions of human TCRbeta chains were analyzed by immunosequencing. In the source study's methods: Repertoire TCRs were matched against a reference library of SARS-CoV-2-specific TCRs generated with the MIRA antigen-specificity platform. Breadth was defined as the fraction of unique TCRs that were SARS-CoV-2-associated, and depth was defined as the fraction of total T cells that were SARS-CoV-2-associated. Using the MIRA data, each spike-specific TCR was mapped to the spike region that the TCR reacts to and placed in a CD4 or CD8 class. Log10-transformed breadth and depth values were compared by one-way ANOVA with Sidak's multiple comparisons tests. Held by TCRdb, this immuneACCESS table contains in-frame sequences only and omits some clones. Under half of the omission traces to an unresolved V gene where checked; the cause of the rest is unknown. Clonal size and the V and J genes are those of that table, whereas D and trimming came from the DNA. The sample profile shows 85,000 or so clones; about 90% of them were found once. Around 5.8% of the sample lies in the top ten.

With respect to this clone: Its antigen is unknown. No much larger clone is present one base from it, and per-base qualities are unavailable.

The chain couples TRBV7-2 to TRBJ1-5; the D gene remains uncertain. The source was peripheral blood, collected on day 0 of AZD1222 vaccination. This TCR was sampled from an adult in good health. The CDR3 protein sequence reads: CASSLGVFGNQPQHF. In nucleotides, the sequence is TGTGCCAGCAGCTTAGGGGTATTCGGCAATCAGCCCCAGCATTTT.